Listed below are T cell receptor beta chains from one sample, sequenced in a study of response to subunit inactivated influenza vaccine. TCRdb re-derived calls from the RT-PCR reads in MiXCR, one entry per CDR3 protein. The sample has about 800,000 distinct CDR3 sequences, approximately 22% seen once. The specimen was PBMCs from blood, collected approximately 5 days after vaccination. All receptors come from a man aged 45-60 years who received an inactivated influenza vaccine. CDR3s include the opening cysteine and the closing phenylalanine or tryptophan. D genes are given only for firm matches. Clone size is given for some rows only: seen once, a few or many times, or a class if the clone is expanded.

clone size	J gene	D gene	V gene	CDR3 protein	CDR3 DNA
NA	TRBJ2-7	NA	TRBV24-1	CATSDTTYEQYF	TGTGCCACCAGTGATACTACCTACGAGCAGTACTTC
NA	TRBJ2-1	TRBD2	TRBV4-1	CASSPGLAGGAGYNEQFF	TGCGCCAGCAGCCCCGGACTAGCGGGGGGGGCTGGTTACAATGAGCAGTTCTTC
NA	TRBJ2-5	NA	TRBV29-1	CSVDTPGLLETQYF	TGCAGCGTCGATACTCCCGGGCTGCTAGAGACCCAGTACTTC
few	TRBJ2-7	NA	TRBV11-2	CASSLPGAIEQYF	TGTGCCAGCAGCTTACCGGGGGCAATCGAGCAGTACTTC
NA	TRBJ2-7	NA	TRBV10-3	CAISEVGTFEQYF	TGTGCCATCAGTGAGGTCGGAACCTTCGAGCAGTACTTC
NA	TRBJ2-2	NA	TRBV12-3/TRBV12-4	CASSLLFRQRTGELFF	TGTGCCAGCAGTTTATTATTCCGGCAGCGCACCGGGGAGCTGTTTTTT
NA	TRBJ2-7	TRBD2	TRBV10-2	CATSSGTSGYEQYF	TGCGCCACGTCCTCCGGGACTAGCGGTTACGAGCAGTACTTC
few	TRBJ2-3	TRBD1	TRBV5-1	CASSLGDREATDTQYF	TGCGCCAGCAGCTTGGGGGACAGAGAGGCGACAGATACGCAGTATTTT
few	TRBJ2-1	NA	TRBV7-9	CASSSHGGWNEQFF	TGTGCCAGCAGCTCCCATGGCGGATGGAATGAGCAGTTCTTC
NA	TRBJ1-1	NA	TRBV4-3	CASSQSRQPNTEAFF	TGCGCCAGCAGCCAAAGTAGGCAGCCGAACACTGAAGCTTTCTTT
few	TRBJ2-1	NA	TRBV5-1	CASSFGGRSSYNEQFF	TGCGCCAGCAGCTTCGGCGGGCGAAGCTCCTACAATGAGCAGTTCTTC
many	TRBJ1-2	NA	TRBV19	CASKLSGGFYGYTF	TGTGCCAGTAAATTATCCGGAGGGTTCTATGGCTACACCTTC
NA	TRBJ2-1	NA	TRBV6-6	CASSSRAVNEGVF	TGTGCCAGCAGTTCTCGGGCGGTCAATGAAGGGGTCTTC
NA	TRBJ1-1	NA	TRBV12-3/TRBV12-4	CASRTGWENTEAFF	TGTGCCAGCAGGACCGGATGGGAGAACACTGAAGCTTTCTTT
many	TRBJ2-4	TRBD2	TRBV28	CASSYLAGPALAKNIQYF	TGTGCCAGCAGTTATCTAGCGGGTCCAGCCCTAGCCAAAAACATTCAGTACTTC
few	TRBJ2-2	NA	TRBV28	CASLLGMAGELFF	TGTGCCAGCCTACTAGGGATGGCGGGGGAGCTGTTTTTT
many	TRBJ2-3	NA	TRBV7-6	CASSLARGGSTDTQYF	TGTGCCAGCAGCTTAGCCAGGGGGGGTTCCACAGATACGCAGTATTTT
few	TRBJ1-4	NA	TRBV5-1	CASSFSLSGEKLFF	TGCGCCAGCAGCTTCTCCCTCTCGGGTGAAAAACTGTTTTTT
few	TRBJ2-1	NA	TRBV4-3	CASSQDGHGTPYNEQFF	TGCGCCAGCAGCCAAGATGGGCATGGGACACCTTACAATGAGCAGTTCTTC
few	TRBJ2-3	NA	TRBV29-1	CSGRYGEVSTDTQYF	TGCAGCGGAAGGTATGGGGAGGTGTCGACAGATACGCAGTATTTT